Presented here are 23 T cell receptor beta chains from one specimen sequenced in a study of blood T cell repertoires in COVID-19 (dated by TCRdb to 2018 to 2021). The library came from the immunoSEQ multiplex PCR assay. TCRdb took this table from immuneACCESS and kept in-frame rearrangements with V and J called. Such tables lack part of the clones; where checked against another copy, unresolved V genes explain under half of the gap, and the rest is unexplained. The sample table records approximately 80,000 clones; under 90% of these occur just once. Around 40% of the sample is taken by the ten largest. Sample: peripheral blood. The source of these receptors is a man older than 75 with acute or convalescent COVID-19.

V gene TRBV6-5 combines with J gene TRBJ1-2, with a possible D match to TRBD1 (6 bases). Trimming removed 8 bases from V and 2 bases from J, with 12 bases in between. The CDR3 loop spans 13 amino acids. Germline CDR1 reads MNHEY; CDR2 reads SVGAGI. In DNA, the CDR3 is TGTGCCAGCCGACCCGACAGGAACTATGGCTACACCTTC. Its translation is CASRPDRNYGYTF.

CDR3 DNA sequence: TGTGCCAGCAGCTGGACAGGGAAGAGCGGGGAGCTGTTTTTT. As protein: CASSWTGKSGELFF. V usage is TRBV6-5 and J usage is TRBJ2-2; the match to TRBD1 covers 8 bases. The CDR3 totals 14 residues. V shed 6 bases, J shed 7 bases, and the junction held 7 bases outside the gene matches. From germline, CDR1 is MNHEY and CDR2 SVGAGI.

Here the CDR3 reads CASSLKWTGNRAWTEAFF. In DNA, the CDR3 is TGTGCCAGCAGCTTAAAATGGACAGGAAATCGGGCTTGGACTGAAGCTTTCTTT. V usage is TRBV7-3 and J usage is TRBJ1-1, with 7 bases identical to TRBD1. CDR3 length: 18 amino acids. V lost 1 base to trimming and J lost 5 bases; unmatched junction nucleotides: 16. Per germline, CDR1 SGHTA and CDR2 FQGTGA.

This chain joins TRBV7-3 and TRBJ2-3, with TRBD2 identical over 8 bases. Germline V CDR1 and CDR2: SGHTA, FQGTGA. V dropped 2 bases and J dropped 1; count of bases not matched to a gene: 2. This CDR3 region has 15 residues. The CDR3 DNA reads as TGTGCCAGCAGCTTACAAGCGGGAGGCACAGATACGCAGTATTTT. Translated, it gives CASSLQAGGTDTQYF.

The chain has TRBV4-2 and TRBJ1-2, with TRBD1 as a possible D gene (5 bases). The germline gives CDR1 LGHNA, CDR2 YNFKEQ. V was cut by 0 bases and J by 7 bases, with 15 bases left in between. The CDR3 runs 15 residues. CDR3 sequence: CASSQEMKGWGGYTF. Written as DNA, the CDR3 is TGTGCCAGCAGCCAAGAAATGAAGGGGTGGGGTGGCTACACCTTC.

This clone is medium-sized by share. CDR3 DNA sequence: TGTGCCAGCAGCCGACAGGCTTGGGACACTGAAGCTTTCTTT. Translation: CASSRQAWDTEAFF. The chain carries TRBV6-2 or TRBV6-3 and TRBJ1-1, with TRBD1 as a possible D gene (6 bases). The germline CDR1 and CDR2 sequences are MNHEY and SVGEGT. The CDR3 length is 14 residues. The V end lost 6 bases, the J end lost 3 bases, and 14 bases lay between the germline ends.

The chain recombines TRBV18 with TRBJ2-7, with a weak D call TRBD1 (5 bases). The CDR3 is 13 residues long. Germline V gene lookup returns CDR1 KGHSH and CDR2 LQKENI. V was shortened by 3 bases and J by 2 bases, with 8 bases between the two germline ends. The CDR3 sequence: CASSPAQAYEQYF. In DNA form, the CDR3 reads TGTGCCAGCTCACCGGCACAGGCCTACGAGCAGTACTTC.

The chain uses TRBV2 and TRBJ2-7, with 8 positions matching TRBD2. The germline gives CDR1 SNHLY, CDR2 FYNNEI. V was pared by 2 bases and J by 3 bases, with 9 bases of the junction left unmatched. The CDR3 runs to 16 residues. The CDR3 loop is CASSESPGGPGYEQYF. CDR3 sequence (DNA): TGTGCCAGCAGTGAATCCCCGGGAGGGCCGGGCTACGAGCAGTACTTC.

The chain has TRBV9 and TRBJ1-6; TRBD1 agrees at 8 bases. The CDR3 sequence is 15 residues long. Germline V lookup: CDR1 SGDLS, CDR2 YYNGEE. V dropped 4 bases and J dropped 7; count of bases not matched to a gene: 7. For the CDR3, the DNA is TGTGCCAGCAGCACGGGGACAGGCCAGAATTCACCCCTCCACTTT. It yields the protein CASSTGTGQNSPLHF.

The chain carries TRBV2 and TRBJ1-1; 7 bases are shared with TRBD1. The CDR3 has 15 residues. V shed 1 base and J 5 bases; nucleotides not matched to a gene: 7. Germline CDR1 is SNHLY and CDR2 is FYNNEI. The CDR3, as DNA: TGTGCCAGCAGTGAAGACAGGGGCCGCGGGACTGAAGCTTTCTTT. This sequence encodes CASSEDRGRGTEAFF.

J is TRBJ2-7 and V is TRBV6-6; 7 nucleotides agree with TRBD2. The CDR3 has 16 amino acids. CDR1 is MNHNY and CDR2 is SVGAGI in the germline V gene (reference sequence). V was clipped by 4 bases and J by 1 base; unmatched bases: 10. The CDR3 protein is CASSSYGAGFSYEQYF. The CDR3 region has the DNA TGTGCCAGCAGTTCATACGGAGCGGGGTTTTCCTACGAGCAGTACTTC.

The chain is built from TRBV28 and TRBJ1-5; D is perhaps TRBD1 (6 bases). The CDR3 spans 12 residues. V lost 5 bases and J 7 bases, leaving 9 bases between the germline ends. Germline lookup yields CDR1 MDHEN and CDR2 SYDVKM. The CDR3 DNA is TGTGCCAGCAGTCTACAGGGACAGCCCCAGCATTTT. This encodes CASSLQGQPQHF.

The chain employs TRBV5-1 and TRBJ2-5; possible D gene TRBD1, 7 bases. Germline CDR1 and CDR2: SGHRS and YFSETQ. V shed 0 bases and J shed 4 bases, with 13 bases lying between them. CDR3 length: 15 residues. The CDR3 protein is CASSLEGGGGETQYF. In DNA form, the CDR3 reads TGCGCCAGCAGCTTGGAAGGAGGGGGCGGAGAGACCCAGTACTTC.

CDR3 sequence (DNA): TGTGCCAGCAGTCCAGTCCTGAACACTGAAGCTTTCTTT. Its translation is CASSPVLNTEAFF. The chain couples TRBV27 to TRBJ1-1; no clear D. From germline, CDR1 is MNHEY and CDR2 SMNVEV (reference sequence). This CDR3 region has 13 residues. Trimming left V 5 bases short and J 0 bases short, with 7 bases between.

This chain links TRBV5-1 with TRBJ1-2; D unclear. The CDR3 is 14 amino acids. CDR1 and CDR2 from the germline V gene are SGHRS and YFSETQ. Between the trimmed V and J ends, which lost 4 bases and 7 bases, there was a span of 17 bases. CDR3: CASSPGEQRGGYTF. DNA of the CDR3: TGCGCCAGCAGCCCTGGGGAACAGCGGGGTGGCTACACCTTC.

V gene TRBV3-1 (or the pseudogene TRBV3-2) combines with J gene TRBJ2-2; 11 nucleotides line up with TRBD2. V lost 5 bases and J lost 7; bases outside the gene matches: 3. Germline values: CDR1 LGHDT, CDR2 YNNKEL (reference sequence). The CDR3 covers 14 residues. This CDR3 reads CASSYSGRVGELFF. DNA for the CDR3: TGTGCCAGCAGCTATAGCGGGAGGGTCGGGGAGCTGTTTTTT.

The chain employs TRBV5-1 and TRBJ2-7; TRBD1 aligns across 7 bases. The V gene end was trimmed by 4 bases and the J gene end by 3 bases; junction bases not matched to a gene: 4. CDR1 is SGHRS, CDR2 YFSETQ, per germline. This CDR3 is built from 13 residues. The CDR3 nucleotides read TGCGCCAGCAGCGACCGACAGGGCTACGAGCAGTACTTC. Its protein is CASSDRQGYEQYF.

The V and J genes are TRBV6-5 and TRBJ1-2, with 8 bases lining up with TRBD1. Germline V gene data show CDR1 as MNHEY and CDR2 as SVGAGI. There are 14 residues in the CDR3. V dropped 6 bases and J dropped 4; count of bases not matched to a gene: 7. DNA of the CDR3: TGTGCCAGCAGGGGAGACAGGGGACGCTATGGCTACACCTTC. Its translation: CASRGDRGRYGYTF.

This chain joins TRBV5-4 and TRBJ2-1; 12 positions agree with TRBD2. This CDR3 contains 16 residues. The V segment lost 3 bases and the J segment 4 bases; nucleotides outside the gene matches: 5. The germline V gene has CDR1 SGHNT and CDR2 YYREEE (reference sequence). The CDR3 loop reads CASSSGTSGFYNEQFF. The CDR3 nucleotides are TGTGCCAGCAGCTCTGGGACTAGCGGGTTTTACAATGAGCAGTTCTTC.

The chain combines TRBV4-2 with TRBJ1-4; D call uncertain. V was trimmed by 0 bases and J by 4 bases, leaving 9 bases between them. This CDR3 region has 15 residues. CDR1 and CDR2 from the germline V gene are LGHNA and YNFKEQ. This CDR3 is CASSQDGLINEKLFF. In DNA, the CDR3 is TGTGCCAGCAGCCAAGATGGACTTATTAATGAAAAACTGTTTTTT.

This chain joins TRBV5-1 and TRBJ2-1; 7 positions match TRBD1. This CDR3 is 14 amino acids long. Per germline, CDR1 SGHRS and CDR2 YFSETQ. V gave up 4 bases and J gave up 4 bases; unmatched junction bases: 5. CDR3 DNA sequence: TGCGCCAGCAGCATGGACAGGCTTTACAATGAGCAGTTCTTC. Protein: CASSMDRLYNEQFF.

This chain connects TRBV24-1 to TRBJ2-2; D remains ambiguous. Trimming left V 0 bases short and J 2 bases short, with 12 bases between. Germline assignment: CDR1 KGHDR and CDR2 SFDVKD. The CDR3 contains 17 residues. The DNA of the CDR3 is TGTGCCACCAGTGATTTGTACGAGACGGGTAACACCGGGGAGCTGTTTTTT. It translates to CATSDLYETGNTGELFF.

V usage is TRBV5-4 and J usage is TRBJ2-1; 10 nucleotides align to TRBD1. Germline V lookup: CDR1 SGHNT, CDR2 YYREEE (reference sequence). V lost 4 bases, J lost 7 bases, and 8 bases stayed unmatched. The CDR3 is 15 amino acids. The CDR3 protein is CASSQDRGLGNEQFF. DNA for the CDR3: TGTGCCAGCAGCCAAGACAGGGGGCTGGGGAATGAGCAGTTCTTC.